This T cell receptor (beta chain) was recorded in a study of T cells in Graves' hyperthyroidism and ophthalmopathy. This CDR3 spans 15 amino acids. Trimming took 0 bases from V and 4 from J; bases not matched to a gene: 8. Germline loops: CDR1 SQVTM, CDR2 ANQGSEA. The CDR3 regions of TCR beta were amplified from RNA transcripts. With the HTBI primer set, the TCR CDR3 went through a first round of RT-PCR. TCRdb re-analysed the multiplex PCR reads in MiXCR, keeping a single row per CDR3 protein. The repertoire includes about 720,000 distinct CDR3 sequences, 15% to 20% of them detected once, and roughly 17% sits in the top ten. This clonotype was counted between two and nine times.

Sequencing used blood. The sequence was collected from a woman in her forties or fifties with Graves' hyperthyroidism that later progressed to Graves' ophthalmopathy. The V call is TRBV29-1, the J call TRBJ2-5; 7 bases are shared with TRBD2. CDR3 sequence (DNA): TGCAGCGTTGAAGAGATCGTACTAGCGCCAGAGACCCAGTACTTC. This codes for CSVEEIVLAPETQYF.